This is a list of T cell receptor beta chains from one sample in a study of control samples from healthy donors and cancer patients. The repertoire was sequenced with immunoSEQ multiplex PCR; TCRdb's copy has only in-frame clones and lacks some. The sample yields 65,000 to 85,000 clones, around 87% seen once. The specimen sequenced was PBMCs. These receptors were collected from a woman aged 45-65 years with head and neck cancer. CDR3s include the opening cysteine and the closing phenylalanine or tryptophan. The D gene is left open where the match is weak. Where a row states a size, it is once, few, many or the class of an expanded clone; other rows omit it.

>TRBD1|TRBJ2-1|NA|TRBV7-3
CASSVRQGANEQFF
TGTGCCAGCAGCGTAAGACAGGGGGCAAATGAGCAGTTCTTC
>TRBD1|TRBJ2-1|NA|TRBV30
CAWSVRDRDEQFF
TGTGCCTGGAGCGTAAGGGACAGGGATGAGCAGTTCTTC
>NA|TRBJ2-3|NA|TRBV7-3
CASSLARAGDTQYF
TGTGCCAGCAGCTTGGCTCGCGCAGGTGATACGCAGTATTTT
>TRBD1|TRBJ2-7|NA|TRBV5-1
CASSLLGGSSYEQYF
TGCGCCAGCAGCTTGCTAGGGGGCTCGTCTTACGAGCAGTACTTC
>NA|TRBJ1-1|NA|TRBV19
CASSIRGTNTEAFF
TGTGCCAGTAGTATAAGGGGCACGAACACTGAAGCTTTCTTT
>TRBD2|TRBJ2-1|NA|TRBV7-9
CASSPTGLADLNEQFF
TGTGCCAGCAGCCCGACCGGACTAGCGGACCTCAATGAGCAGTTCTTC
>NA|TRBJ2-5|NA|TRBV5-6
CASSLQLQETQYF
TGTGCCAGCAGCTTACAGCTTCAAGAGACCCAGTACTTC
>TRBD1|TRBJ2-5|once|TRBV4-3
CASSQGDSQETQYF
TGCGCCAGCAGCCAAGGGGACAGCCAAGAGACCCAGTACTTC
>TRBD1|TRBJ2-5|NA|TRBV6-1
CASSEARTGVTETQYF
TGTGCCAGCAGTGAAGCTCGGACAGGGGTAACGGAGACCCAGTACTTC
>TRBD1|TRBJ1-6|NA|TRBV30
CAGQGVQNSPLHF
TGTGCCGGCCAGGGGGTACAGAATTCACCCCTCCACTTT
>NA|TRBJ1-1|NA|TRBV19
CASSIVQGPLATEAFF
TGTGCCAGTAGTATAGTACAAGGGCCCCTCGCCACTGAAGCTTTCTTT
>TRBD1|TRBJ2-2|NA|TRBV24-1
CATSRTGGNTGELFF
TGTGCCACCAGTCGGACAGGGGGCAACACCGGGGAGCTGTTTTTT
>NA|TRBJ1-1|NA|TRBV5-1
CASSFQGRRTEAFF
TGCGCCAGCAGCTTTCAGGGTAGAAGGACTGAAGCTTTCTTT
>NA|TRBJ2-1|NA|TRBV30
CAWSVRVTAGWSYNEQFF
TGTGCCTGGAGTGTACGGGTGACAGCAGGGTGGTCCTACAATGAGCAGTTCTTC
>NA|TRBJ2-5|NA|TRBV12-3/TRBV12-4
CASSLGGTQYF
TGTGCCAGCAGCCTAGGGGGGACCCAGTACTTC
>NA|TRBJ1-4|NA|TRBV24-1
CATSDAYPNEKLFF
TGTGCCACCAGTGATGCGTACCCTAATGAAAAACTGTTTTTT
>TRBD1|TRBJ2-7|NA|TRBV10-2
CASRGTGYYEQYF
TGCGCCAGCAGAGGGACAGGATACTACGAGCAGTACTTC
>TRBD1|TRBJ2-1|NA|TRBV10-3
CAISGDRPEQFF
TGTGCCATCAGTGGGGACAGACCTGAGCAGTTCTTC
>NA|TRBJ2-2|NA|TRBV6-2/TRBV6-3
CASSYRVTGPLSGELFF
TGTGCCAGCAGTTACCGAGTCACAGGGCCGTTATCCGGGGAGCTGTTTTTT
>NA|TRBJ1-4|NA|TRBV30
CACQGEGNEKLFF
TGTGCCTGCCAGGGTGAGGGTAATGAAAAACTGTTTTTT
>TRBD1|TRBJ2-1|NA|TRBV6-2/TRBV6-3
CASSPSWGQGYNEQFF
TGTGCCAGCAGCCCTTCGTGGGGACAGGGATACAATGAGCAGTTCTTC
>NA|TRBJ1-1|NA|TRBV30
CAWSQASRRNTEAFF
TGTGCCTGGAGTCAAGCCAGCCGACGGAACACTGAAGCTTTCTTT
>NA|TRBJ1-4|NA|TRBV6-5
CASSYGQEGEKLFF
TGTGCCAGCAGTTACGGCCAGGAGGGCGAAAAACTGTTTTTT
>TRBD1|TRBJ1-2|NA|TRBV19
CASSIDGQGKSGYTF
TGTGCCAGTAGTATAGATGGACAGGGAAAGAGTGGCTACACCTTC
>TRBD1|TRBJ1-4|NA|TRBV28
CASRPRRTGGEKLFF
TGTGCCAGCAGGCCTCGGCGGACAGGCGGGGAAAAACTGTTTTTT
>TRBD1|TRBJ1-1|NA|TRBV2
CASKGAPNTEAFF
TGTGCCAGCAAGGGGGCCCCGAACACTGAAGCTTTCTTT
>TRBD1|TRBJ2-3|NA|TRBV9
CASSVTPGQGQTDTQYF
TGTGCCAGCAGCGTGACTCCGGGACAGGGGCAGACAGATACGCAGTATTTT
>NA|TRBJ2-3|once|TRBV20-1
CSARLGDTQYF
TGCAGTGCCCGACTGGGAGATACGCAGTATTTT
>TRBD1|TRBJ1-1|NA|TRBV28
CASRDRVGFGTEAFF
TGTGCCAGCAGGGACAGGGTTGGGTTCGGGACCGAAGCTTTCTTT
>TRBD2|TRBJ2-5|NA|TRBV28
CASSLSTLRGVQETQYF
TGTGCCAGCAGTTTATCGACCCTCCGGGGGGTCCAAGAGACCCAGTACTTC
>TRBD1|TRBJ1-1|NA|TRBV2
CASSRDRGRGEAFF
TGTGCCAGCTCACGGGACAGGGGGCGCGGTGAAGCTTTCTTT
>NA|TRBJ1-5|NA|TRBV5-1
CASSLGGQAAQPQHF
TGCGCCAGCAGCTTGGGTGGGCAGGCTGCCCAGCCCCAGCATTTT
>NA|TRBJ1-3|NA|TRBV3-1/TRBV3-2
CASSQGTGRSSGNTIYF
TGTGCCAGCAGCCAAGGGACGGGCAGAAGCTCTGGAAACACCATATATTTT
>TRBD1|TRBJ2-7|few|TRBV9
CASSVGQGTYEQYF
TGTGCCAGCAGCGTAGGACAGGGTACCTACGAGCAGTACTTC
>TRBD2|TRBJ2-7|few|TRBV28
CASQRGLYEQYF
TGTGCCAGTCAGCGGGGCTTATACGAGCAGTACTTC
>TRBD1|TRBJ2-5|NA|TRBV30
CAWSKDRGGLETQYF
TGTGCCTGGAGCAAGGACAGGGGGGGCCTGGAGACCCAGTACTTC
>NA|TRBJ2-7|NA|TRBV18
CASSPGFYEQYF
TGTGCCAGCTCACCAGGATTCTACGAGCAGTACTTC
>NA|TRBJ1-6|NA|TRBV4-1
CASSQELLNSPLHF
TGCGCCAGCAGCCAAGAGTTATTAAATTCACCCCTCCACTTT
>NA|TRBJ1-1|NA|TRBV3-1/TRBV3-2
CASSQSGLGAFF
TGTGCCAGCAGCCAATCGGGTCTTGGAGCTTTCTTT
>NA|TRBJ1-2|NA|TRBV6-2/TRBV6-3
CASSYGPRGGYTF
TGTGCCAGCAGTTACGGTCCAAGGGGTGGCTACACCTTC
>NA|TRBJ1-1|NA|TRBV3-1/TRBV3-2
CASSQVPGEGEAFF
TGTGCCAGCAGCCAAGTCCCCGGGGAGGGAGAAGCTTTCTTT
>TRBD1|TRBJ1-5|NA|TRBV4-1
CASSPRTGDQPQHF
TGCGCCAGCAGCCCCCGGACAGGGGATCAGCCCCAGCATTTT
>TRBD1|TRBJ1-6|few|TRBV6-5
CASQTPGGTGSPLHF
TGTGCCAGCCAAACCCCAGGGGGAACGGGGTCACCCCTCCACTTT
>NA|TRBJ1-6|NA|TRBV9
CASSVVRALASQNYNSPLHF
TGTGCCAGCAGCGTAGTGCGTGCCCTGGCTTCCCAAAACTATAATTCACCCCTCCACTTT
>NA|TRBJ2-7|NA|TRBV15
CATSREGVSSYEQYF
TGTGCCACCAGCAGAGAGGGGGTAAGCTCCTACGAGCAGTACTTC
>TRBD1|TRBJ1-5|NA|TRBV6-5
CASREGTGKDQPQHF
TGTGCCAGCAGAGAGGGGACAGGGAAGGATCAGCCCCAGCATTTT
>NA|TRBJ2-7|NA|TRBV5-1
CASSPGSTSYEQYF
TGCGCCAGCAGCCCAGGGAGTACCTCCTACGAGCAGTACTTC
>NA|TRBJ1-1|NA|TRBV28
CASSLGQRNTEAFF
TGTGCCAGCAGTCTGGGACAAAGGAACACTGAAGCTTTCTTT
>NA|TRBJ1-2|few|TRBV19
CASTMGRQMASYGYTF
TGTGCCAGTACCATGGGGCGGCAGATGGCTTCCTATGGCTACACCTTC
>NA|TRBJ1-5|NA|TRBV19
CASSLSNQPQHF
TGTGCCAGTAGTCTCAGCAATCAGCCCCAGCATTTT
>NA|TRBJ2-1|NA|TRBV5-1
CASSFGGLYNEQFF
TGCGCCAGCAGCTTCGGGGGCCTTTACAATGAGCAGTTCTTC
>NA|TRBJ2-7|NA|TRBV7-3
CASSPERVYSPDEQYF
TGTGCCAGCAGCCCCGAAAGGGTTTATTCGCCGGACGAGCAGTACTTC
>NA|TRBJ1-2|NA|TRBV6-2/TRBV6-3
CASTPGVYGYTF
TGTGCCAGCACCCCGGGGGTGTATGGCTACACCTTC
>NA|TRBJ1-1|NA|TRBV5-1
CASSLGSNRIMNTEAFF
TGCGCCAGCAGCTTGGGTTCTAATAGGATTATGAACACTGAAGCTTTCTTT
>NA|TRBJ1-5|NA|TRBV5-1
CASSFTGQYNQPQHF
TGCGCCAGCAGTTTCACGGGACAATACAATCAGCCCCAGCATTTT